One T cell receptor beta chain is described in this entry. This entry is derived from a study of technical replicates of blood from several donors. Germline CDR1 is LNHDA and CDR2 is SQIVND (reference sequence). Trimming took 6 bases from V and 6 from J, leaving 9 bases between them. The CDR3 has 11 amino acids. TCRdb's table, derived via immunoSEQ multiplex PCR, lists solely in-frame clones and lacks some. The sample contains about 83,000 clones, about 94% of which appear only once. J is TRBJ2-7 and V is TRBV19; D is possibly TRBD1 (5 bases). Specimen: T cells isolated from PBMCs. The clonotype was recovered from a human donor in good health. In DNA, the CDR3 is TGTGCCAGTAGACAGGCCGGCGAGCAGTACTTC. It translates to CASRQAGEQYF.